One sample yielded the 3 T cell receptor beta chains listed below, sequenced in a study of spatial heterogeneity in lung cancer. Time point: sample taken at primary tumor resection. TCRdb re-derived calls from the 5' RACE reads in MiXCR, one entry per CDR3 protein. The table records 23,000 or so distinct CDR3 sequences, over 6% of them present only once. This material consisted of PBMCs, taken at surgery. The receptors stem from a male donor with early-stage non-small cell lung cancer.

This clonotype was found many times. The V and J genes are TRBV4-1 and TRBJ1-1; D uncertain. V was trimmed by 4 bases and J by 1 base, leaving 13 bases between them. The CDR3 is 15 amino acids. CDR1 MGHRA and CDR2 YSYEKL come from the germline V gene. CDR3 sequence reads: CASSPLSNQNTEAFF. The CDR3 DNA follows: TGCGCCAGCAGCCCCCTCTCCAACCAGAACACTGAAGCTTTCTTT.

This clonotype was detected many times. V and J are TRBV10-3 and TRBJ2-5; 7 nucleotides agree with TRBD1. The CDR3 spans 13 residues. V was clipped by 10 bases and J by 2 bases; unmatched bases: 7. In germline, CDR1 is ENHRY, CDR2 SYGVKD. The CDR3 reads CATQGQLQETQYF. CDR3 in DNA: TGTGCCACTCAGGGACAGTTACAAGAGACCCAGTACTTC.

This clonotype was counted between two and nine times. The chain links TRBV5-4 to TRBJ1-2; no reliable D call. The germline CDR1 and CDR2 sequences are SGHNT and YYREEE (reference sequence). The CDR3 totals 14 residues. Trimming left V 6 bases short and J 0 bases short, with 12 bases between. CDR3 sequence reads: CASTPEVANYGYTF. CDR3 DNA: TGTGCCAGCACTCCAGAAGTGGCTAACTATGGCTACACCTTC.